This T cell receptor beta chain was documented in a study of blood T cell repertoires in COVID-19. The CDR3 contains 15 residues. CDR1 is LGHNA and CDR2 is YNFKEQ in the germline V gene. V dropped 0 bases and J dropped 2; count of bases not matched to a gene: 1. TCRdb keeps only in-frame clones here, not all; method: immunoSEQ multiplex PCR. In the table there are about 140,000 clones, 70% to 90% of which are singletons. The source is a woman aged 60-75 years with acute or convalescent COVID-19. Sequencing was done on a sample of peripheral blood. This chain connects TRBV4-2 to TRBJ2-7; 10 positions match TRBD1. The CDR3 here is CASSQEGTGAYEQYF. CDR3 nucleotides: TGTGCCAGCAGCCAAGAAGGGACAGGGGCCTACGAGCAGTACTTC.